Presented here are 24 T cell receptor beta chains from one specimen sequenced in a study of identical twins. Each CDR3 protein gets one entry after TCRdb re-called the 5' RACE reads with MiXCR. This table has more than 400,000 distinct CDR3 sequences, approximately 16% appearing once. The same sample was also studied in work on yellow fever vaccine responses in identical twins.

Material: CD4+ T cells sorted from blood. Receptors originate from a young woman in good health.

The chain joins TRBV9 to TRBJ2-2; D gene uncertain. Trimming took off 0 bases at V and 4 bases at J, with 7 bases between the two ends. Germline V gene sequence: CDR1 SGDLS, CDR2 YYNGEE. The CDR3 loop spans 14 amino acids. CDR3 bases: TGTGCCAGCAGCGTAGTAGAGTCCACCGGGGAGCTGTTTTTT. As protein: CASSVVESTGELFF.

The chain uses TRBV28 and TRBJ2-5; no definite D call. Germline assignment: CDR1 MDHEN and CDR2 SYDVKM. Trimming shortened V by 2 bases and J by 5 bases, and 9 bases separated the two germline ends. CDR3 length equals 13 residues. CDR3 loop: CASSLPTGETQYF. The CDR3 coding sequence is TGTGCCAGCAGTTTACCCACCGGGGAGACCCAGTACTTC.

In this sample, this clonotype turned up a few times. This chain joins TRBV2 and TRBJ1-6; TRBD1 is a possible D gene (5 bases). V was shortened by 3 bases and J by 7 bases, with 13 bases between the two germline ends. CDR1 is SNHLY and CDR2 is FYNNEI in the germline V gene. The CDR3 spans 15 residues. CDR3 DNA: TGTGCCAGCAGTGATGGGGGACCGAAAAATTCACCCCTCCACTTT. As protein: CASSDGGPKNSPLHF.

This chain links TRBV29-1 with TRBJ2-7, with 7 nucleotides matching TRBD2. The germline V gene has CDR1 SQVTM and CDR2 ANQGSEA. V lost 7 bases and J lost 2; bases outside the gene matches: 8. The CDR3 loop spans 13 amino acids. CDR3 in DNA: TGCAGCGCCCGCGCACTAGCGACCTACGAGCAGTACTTC. The encoded protein is CSARALATYEQYF.

CDR3 residues: CASSPTGADGYTF. The CDR3 region has the DNA TGTGCCAGCAGCCCCACAGGGGCGGATGGCTACACCTTC. The rearrangement joins TRBV6-1 to TRBJ1-2; 7 bases fit TRBD1. Germline V lookup: CDR1 MNHNS, CDR2 SASEGT. V dropped 6 bases and J dropped 6; count of bases not matched to a gene: 7. This CDR3 has 13 amino acids.

This chain uses TRBV5-5 with TRBJ1-2; the match to TRBD1 covers 7 bases. CDR3 length: 15 residues. V gave up 1 base and J gave up 4 bases; unmatched junction bases: 7. Germline lookup yields CDR1 SGHKS and CDR2 YYEKEE (reference sequence). CDR3 sequence (DNA): TGTGCCAGCAGCTTGACCGACAGGGTGGTCTATGGCTACACCTTC. Its protein is CASSLTDRVVYGYTF. The full variable domain, with the rest looked up from reference TRBV5-5 and TRBJ1-2, is DAGVTQSPTHLIKTRGQQVTLRCSPISGHKSVSWYQQVLGQGPQFIFQYYEKEERGRGNFPDRFSARQFPNYSSELNVNALLLGDSALYLCASSLTDRVVYGYTFGSGTRLTVV.

This clonotype showed up many times. The chain carries TRBV9 and TRBJ2-3; 8 positions agree with TRBD2. The CDR3 sequence is 15 residues long. CDR1 and CDR2 from the germline V gene are SGDLS and YYNGEE. After removal of 4 bases from V and 3 bases from J, the junction contained 7 bases not matched to a gene. CDR3 loop: CASSLLERGTDTQYF. CDR3 DNA: TGTGCCAGCAGCCTACTTGAGCGGGGGACAGATACGCAGTATTTT.

J is TRBJ2-1 and V is TRBV14, with a possible D match to TRBD1 (6 bases). Trimming left V 3 bases short and J 2 bases short, with 11 bases between. Germline CDR1 SGHDN, CDR2 FVKESK. This CDR3 region has 15 residues. The CDR3 DNA is TGTGCCAGCAGCCAGGGACACCAGACCTACAATGAGCAGTTCTTC. Its translation is CASSQGHQTYNEQFF.

CDR3 residues: CASSPQASRLNTGELFF. In DNA, the CDR3 is TGTGCCAGCAGCCCCCAGGCCAGCAGGTTGAACACCGGGGAGCTGTTTTTT. The V call is TRBV9, the J call TRBJ2-2; D not resolved. This CDR3 is 17 amino acids long. Germline V gene lookup returns CDR1 SGDLS and CDR2 YYNGEE. Trimming removed 4 bases from V and 1 base from J, with 17 bases in between.

This clonotype was picked up a small number of times. The V call is TRBV29-1, the J call TRBJ2-1; TRBD2 matches at 9 bases. Trimming took 4 bases from V and 5 from J; bases not matched to a gene: 9. This CDR3 spans 15 amino acids. CDR1 and CDR2 (germline): SQVTM, ANQGSEA. CDR3 protein: CSVGPGLAQNNEQFF. DNA of the CDR3: TGCAGCGTTGGACCAGGACTAGCGCAAAACAATGAGCAGTTCTTC.

This clonotype was seen a handful of times. This CDR3 reads CASSPGASYEQYV. The CDR3 region has the DNA TGTGCCAGCAGTCCGGGCGCATCCTACGAGCAGTACGTC. V gene TRBV28 combines with J gene TRBJ2-7; no firm D call. Germline assignment: CDR1 MDHEN and CDR2 SYDVKM. The CDR3 is made up of 13 amino acids. Deletions cut 5 bases from V and 1 base from J, with 9 bases between.

The chain employs TRBV20-1 and TRBJ2-7; D is unclear. The CDR3 runs 15 residues. The V gene lost 2 bases and the J gene lost 2 bases, with 16 bases spanning the gap. Germline CDR1 is DFQATT and CDR2 is SNEGSKA (reference sequence). The CDR3 loop reads CSARSILQSAYEQYV. In DNA form, the CDR3 reads TGCAGTGCTAGATCCATCCTGCAGTCAGCCTACGAGCAGTACGTC.

The rearrangement links TRBV20-1 to TRBJ2-1, with D possibly being TRBD2 (5 bases). The germline V gene has CDR1 DFQATT and CDR2 SNEGSKA (reference sequence). The CDR3 covers 12 residues. Between the trimmed V and J ends, which lost 4 bases and 7 bases, there was a span of 11 bases. DNA of the CDR3: TGCAGTGCTAATGACGGGAATAATGAGCAGTTCTTC. This codes for CSANDGNNEQFF.

V and J are TRBV7-9 and TRBJ2-5; D is uncertain. CDR3 size: 12 residues. Trimming removed 2 bases at V and 6 bases at J, with 7 bases between. Per germline, CDR1 SEHNR and CDR2 FQNEAQ (reference sequence). CDR3 sequence: CASSLSSKTQYF. CDR3 nucleotides: TGTGCCAGCAGCTTATCTTCGAAGACCCAGTACTTC. The complete variable domain, with remaining parts taken from reference TRBV7-9 and TRBJ2-5, reads DTGVSQNPRHKITKRGQNVTFRCDPISEHNRLYWYRQTLGQGPEFLTYFQNEAQLEKSRLLSDRFSAERPKGSFSTLEIQRTEQGDSAMYLCASSLSSKTQYFGPGTRLLVL.

The chain uses TRBV18 and TRBJ2-2; D gene unclear. Per germline, CDR1 KGHSH and CDR2 LQKENI. V was clipped by 0 bases and J by 0 bases, with 5 bases between them. CDR3 size: 15 residues. The CDR3 spells CASSPPGTNTGELFF. The CDR3 nucleotides are TGTGCCAGCTCACCACCGGGAACGAACACCGGGGAGCTGTTTTTT.

This clonotype has a handful of counts. The rearrangement links TRBV5-1 to TRBJ2-3; D may match TRBD1 or TRBD2 (5 bases each). Germline V gene sequence: CDR1 SGHRS, CDR2 YFSETQ. This CDR3 comprises 15 residues. V was pared by 2 bases and J by 3 bases, with 13 bases between. CDR3 amino acids: CASSFGAQGTDTQYF. DNA for the CDR3: TGCGCCAGCAGCTTCGGGGCGCAGGGAACAGATACGCAGTATTTT.

The chain employs TRBV11-1 and TRBJ2-3; 14 positions agree with TRBD2. V lost 1 base, J lost 4 bases, and 7 bases stayed unmatched. The CDR3 runs 18 residues. Germline CDR1 reads SGHAT; CDR2 reads FQDESV (reference sequence). Written as DNA, the CDR3 is TGTGCCAGCAGCTTAGGACTAGCGGGAGGGCCTGGCGCAGATACGCAGTATTTT. The encoded protein is CASSLGLAGGPGADTQYF. Together with reference TRBV11-1 and TRBJ2-3, the CDR3 gives the full variable domain: EAEVAQSPRYKITEKSQAVAFWCDPISGHATLYWYRQILGQGPELLVQFQDESVVDDSQLPKDRFSAERLKGVDSTLKIQPAELGDSAMYLCASSLGLAGGPGADTQYFGPGTRLTVL.

This clonotype has more than one count but fewer than ten. The V call is TRBV4-1, the J call TRBJ2-5, with 7 bases that match TRBD2. CDR1 is MGHRA and CDR2 is YSYEKL in the germline V gene. With 0 bases clipped from V and 1 base from J, the junction kept 11 bases outside the gene matches. This CDR3 has 18 residues. The CDR3 loop reads CASSQDVGGVMPQETQYF. The CDR3 DNA follows: TGCGCCAGCAGCCAAGATGTGGGAGGGGTGATGCCCCAAGAGACCCAGTACTTC.

The chain uses TRBV7-9 and TRBJ2-7, with D perhaps TRBD1 (8 bases). Germline CDR1 reads SEHNR; CDR2 reads FQNEAQ (reference sequence). The CDR3 loop spans 17 amino acids. Trimming removed 5 bases from V and 5 bases from J, with 25 bases in between. The CDR3 nucleotides are TGTGCCAGCAGCCACCTAACCAGCGGGACAGGATCCCACGAGCAGTACTTC. Protein: CASSHLTSGTGSHEQYF.

This clonotype was seen more than once but under ten times. The chain employs TRBV6-1 and TRBJ2-2; 15 nucleotides agree with TRBD2. The CDR3 spans 19 residues. In germline, CDR1 is MNHNS, CDR2 SASEGT. Trimming cost V 6 bases and J 3 bases; bases outside gene matches: 11. The CDR3 coding sequence is TGTGCCAGCAGACGAGAGGCGGGACTAGCGGGAGGCTACACCGGGGAGCTGTTTTTT. Residues: CASRREAGLAGGYTGELFF.

This clonotype was detected many times. The rearrangement links TRBV12-3 or TRBV12-4 to TRBJ1-5; D is undetermined. Trimming left V 2 bases short and J 8 bases short, with 10 bases between. This CDR3 has 13 amino acids. CDR3 nucleotides: TGTGCCAGCAGTTTATCCCGCTTGGAGCCCCAGCATTTT. It codes for CASSLSRLEPQHF.

This clonotype appeared a few times. V gene TRBV20-1 combines with J gene TRBJ1-6; the D gene is possibly TRBD1 (5 bases). Trimming took off 5 bases at V and 3 bases at J, with 8 bases between the two ends. The CDR3 is 13 amino acids. In germline, CDR1 is DFQATT, CDR2 SNEGSKA (reference sequence). CDR3 coding DNA: TGCAGTGCTCGACAGAACTATAATTCACCCCTCCACTTT. This sequence encodes CSARQNYNSPLHF.

This rearrangement joins TRBV18 to TRBJ2-7; 7 nucleotides match TRBD1. J lost 4 bases, V lost 5 bases, and 11 bases had no gene match. Germline V gives CDR1 KGHSH, CDR2 LQKENI. CDR3 length: 15 residues. This CDR3 is CASSDAGTALYEQYF. The DNA for the CDR3 is TGTGCCAGCTCAGATGCCGGGACAGCTCTTTACGAGCAGTACTTC.

V is TRBV6-5 and J is TRBJ2-6; the D gene is possibly TRBD1 (6 bases). The V and J ends lost 4 bases and 0 bases respectively, with 19 bases between them. This CDR3 comprises 19 residues. Germline values: CDR1 MNHEY, CDR2 SVGAGI. CDR3 region: CASSSPVHRANSGANVLTF. The CDR3 DNA follows: TGTGCCAGCAGTTCCCCCGTGCACAGGGCGAACTCTGGGGCCAACGTCCTGACTTTC.